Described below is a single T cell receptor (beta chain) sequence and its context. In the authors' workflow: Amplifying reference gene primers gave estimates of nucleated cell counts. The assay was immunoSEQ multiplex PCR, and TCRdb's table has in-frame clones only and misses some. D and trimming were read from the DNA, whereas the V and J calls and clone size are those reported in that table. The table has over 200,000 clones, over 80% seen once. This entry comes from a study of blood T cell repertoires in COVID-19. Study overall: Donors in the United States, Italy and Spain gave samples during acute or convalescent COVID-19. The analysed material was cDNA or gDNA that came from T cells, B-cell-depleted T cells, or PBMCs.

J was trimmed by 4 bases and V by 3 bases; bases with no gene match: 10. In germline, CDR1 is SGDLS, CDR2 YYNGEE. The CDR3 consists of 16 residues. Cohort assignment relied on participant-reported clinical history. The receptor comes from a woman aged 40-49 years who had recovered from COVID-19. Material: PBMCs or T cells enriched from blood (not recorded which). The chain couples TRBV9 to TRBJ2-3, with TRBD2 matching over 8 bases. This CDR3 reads CASSGFGGRRSDTQYF. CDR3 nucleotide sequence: TGTGCCAGCAGCGGGTTTGGCGGGAGGAGGTCAGATACGCAGTATTTT.